This T cell receptor (beta chain) appears in the sequencing data of a study of cytomegalovirus exposure and HLA in healthy donors (dated by TCRdb to the late 2010s). In the study overall: An earlier analysis of roughly 610 of the donors reported roughly 300 Gb of sequence data and around 110 million unique TCR beta sequences obtained from about 200 million T cells. Approximately 310 gigabases of sequencing data and approximately 85 million unique TCR sequences were included in an early release covering roughly 700 HLA-typed donors. The genetic ancestry cluster associated with self-reported Caucasian donors included about 81% of the approximately 400 genotyped donors. The study aimed to test whether signatures of past pathogen exposure could be identified by cataloging public T cell receptors. The study profiled the T cell repertoires of about 640 subjects by immunosequencing and related them to cytomegalovirus serostatus. In addition to the first cohort of 500 to 850 subjects, a separate validation cohort of over 90 different subjects was used. High-throughput TCR immunosequencing, statistical association of individual TCRs with disease status, and machine learning were combined to predict cytomegalovirus infection status. To study patterns of TCR occurrence, a later analysis re-analyzed previously published TCR beta repertoires from 550 to 800 donors and added high-resolution HLA genotyping. The later analysis used no new phenotypic data to find candidate immune exposures, relying instead on TCR beta sequences and their occurrence across donors. In an earlier analysis of more than 550 of the donors, high-throughput TCR beta sequencing was used to judge whether each TCR beta V gene segment behaved as functional or pseudogenic. Donor age, sex, ethnicity and CMV serostatus were collected together with the repertoire data. Genome-wide SNP genotypes for about 65% of the roughly 670 donors were used in a later genetic analysis, which treated that subset as a discovery cohort. All discovery cohort repertoires had been generated using a single sequencing platform. HLA typing covered class I and class II loci at four-digit resolution. The number of donors typed differed by locus, with roughly 629-640 for A, B, C, DRB1 and DQB1, approximately 500 for DQA1, approximately 580 for DPA1, and over 400 for DPB1. Several DR-DQ haplotypes were handled as single units for association and clustering because linkage in the cohort was strong. Among 398 genotyped donors of the cohort, an average of approximately 240,000 unique TCR beta nucleotide sequences were sequenced per donor, roughly 20% of them non-productive. What the work shows at the level of the full study, not this receptor alone: In a later genetic analysis, fewer N-insertions in productive TCRs were reported among donors in an Asian-associated ancestry cluster than the roughly 640-donor mean. When HLA alleles, especially DR and DQ, strongly co-occurred, TCR associations were difficult to assign to individual alleles. The cohort was sequenced for TCR beta chains only, and without alpha or paired-chain data the features that could be detected were limited. In a later analysis, around 15,000 TCR beta sequences were associated with specific HLA alleles at a false discovery rate of 0.05. A later analysis found that most CMV-associated TCR beta chains appeared HLA-restricted, with HLA associations seemingly driven largely by CMV exposure. Correlated functional status among segregating V segments might reflect linkage disequilibrium, but an unknown experimental factor could not be ruled out. While some public TCRs were present in many individuals, most TCR sequences turned up only very rarely across donors. For the cohort, immune exposure information was limited to CMV serostatus. Because HLA typing was missing for some donors at each locus, association tests included only the typed subset. In an earlier analysis of some 550 of the donors, most TCR beta V segments were observed in productive rearrangements about 90% or about 30% of the time, broadly matching IMGT annotations. A later genetic analysis associated a missense DCLRE1C variant with V-gene and J-gene trimming of TCR beta chains, and an independent cohort replicated the association. A further reported finding was that TCR beta sequences accurately predicted the HLA-A and HLA-B alleles for most subjects in the first cohort. The earlier analysis of some 560 of the donors excluded some 15 rarely observed V segments, including chromosome 9 orphons, because counts were too low. In both the original and validation cohorts, the classifier was reported to diagnose cytomegalovirus status with high specificity and sensitivity. The study listed 164 TCR beta chains as associated with cytomegalovirus. According to the authors, the approach could potentially be generalized to other disease states and immunological phenotypes. Some IMGT-functional V segments, including TRBV6-2 and TRBV6-3, could not be told apart with the 87-base-pair reads, so those segments were excluded. Presence/absence analyses assumed roughly uniform sequencing depth across donors, an assumption that may not hold. A group of highly shared sequence variants was considered likely to be a technical artifact of the sequencing pipeline. A few of the identified cytomegalovirus-associated TCR beta chains were confirmed in vitro to be specific for cytomegalovirus antigens. In a later analysis, TCR association rates were found to vary across HLA loci, with the most associated TCRs seen for DRB1 alleles and the fewest for HLA-C alleles. According to a later analysis, parvovirus B19, influenza, CMV and Epstein-Barr virus appeared linked to several top co-occurrence clusters. In a later analysis, HLA-associated TCR beta chains showed more clonal expansion and lower generation probabilities than non-associated chains that were equally common.

The germline V gene (reference sequence) gives CDR1 as SGHNT and CDR2 as YYREEE. Compared with germline, V lacks 3 bases and J lacks 5 bases; bases without a gene match: 10. Counted from cysteine to phenylalanine, this CDR3 has 16 amino acids. Kept here is only the CDR3 DNA, which spans 48 bases and is read in frame from base 1. Concerning this clone: Its cognate antigen has yet to be identified. Within one base of it there is no much larger clone, and no base qualities were kept.

The cohort was made up of 500 to 800 healthy bone marrow donors. Cohort members were all nominally healthy when sampled, although unrecorded immune exposures were likely present. The donor tested CMV seropositive, placing the donor among the 290 or so seropositive members of the cohort. A peripheral blood sample was provided by each donor, and peripheral blood mononuclear cells were used for TCR beta sequencing. Genomic DNA extraction from the blood cell samples was performed with the Qiagen DNeasy Blood Extraction Kit. Libraries were constructed by the immunoSEQ multiplex PCR assay. A mixture of 60 forward primers for TCR Vbeta segments and 13 reverse primers for TCR Jbeta segments was used in the multiplex PCR. The CDR3 region of rearranged TCR beta genes was amplified from genomic DNA with a multiplex PCR assay. The Illumina HiSeq System was used to sequence the amplified TCR beta libraries as 87-base-pair reads. Per the source publication's procedure: Across the roughly 700 repertoires, a later analysis counted 78 million or so unique TCR beta chains, around 11 million of which were shared by at least two donors. Raw reads were error-corrected and collapsed into unique sequences by a nearest-neighbor algorithm in which closely related sequences were merged to remove PCR and sequencing errors. V, D and J gene segments were assigned by aligning CDR3 sequences to IMGT reference sequences. For a sequence to be retained, at least a six-nucleotide match to both a V gene segment and a J gene segment was required. A rearrangement counted as productive if the CDR3 had no stop codons and remained in frame with V and J, and every other rearrangement counted as non-productive. Following IMGT convention, CDR3 was defined as the stretch from the second conserved V-encoded cysteine to the conserved J-encoded phenylalanine. In an earlier analysis of more than 550 of the donors, sequences lacking an unambiguous match to a single V gene segment were excluded. In an earlier analysis of 587 of the donors, a V segment was called functional when productive rearrangements were above 56.7%, and segregating when the standard deviation between donors exceeded 5%. A statistical classification framework was developed to diagnose cytomegalovirus status using the catalog of TCR beta chain sequences. V and J gene assignment, in a later analysis, came from comparing TCR nucleotide sequences with IMGT/GENE-DB human TR gene sequences. Using the TCRdist pipeline, a later analysis assigned CDR3 sequences along with most-parsimonious VDJ recombination scenarios. In a later analysis, every TCR beta chain was defined by the combination of its CDR3 amino acid sequence and its V-gene family, and reads without a unique V-gene family were dropped. As a way to deal with suspected cross-contamination and a sequencing artifact, a later analysis dropped 450 to 600 nucleotide sequences that were highly shared and had low generation probability. In a later analysis, a clonal expansion index for each public chain was calculated from normalized within-repertoire ranks of inferred template counts. In a later analysis, generation probabilities were computed with a VDJ recombination model fitted to out-of-frame rearrangements, and the resulting probabilities were checked against IGoR. Hypergeometric tests were used in a later analysis to score TCR-TCR, TCR-HLA and TCR-CMV co-occurrence, with a repertoire-size bias correction applied to the TCR pairs. In a later analysis, false discovery rates were estimated by permuting HLA or CMV assignments 20 times. A later analysis grouped co-occurring TCRs with DBSCAN, adding TCRdist sequence similarity when clustering within HLA-allele-positive subsets. Co-occurrence clustering excluded repertoires with fewer than 30,000 or more than 120,000 public chains, plus five with anomalous nucleotide sharing. The table comes from immuneACCESS by way of TCRdb, which keeps in-frame sequences with V and J called. Part of the clones is missing from these tables; in studies checked, under half for an unresolved V gene and the rest for unknown reasons. That table is the source of V, J and clone size, and D and trimming were worked out from the DNA. The sample table lists 150,000 or so clones, around three quarters of them with a count of one. The leading ten clones occupy approximately 2.1% of the sample.

Sequencing used PBMCs. The rearranged segments are TRBV5-4 and TRBJ1-4, with TRBD1 identical over 7 junction bases. The receptor was derived from a middle-aged man in good health and CMV-seropositive. At the DNA level, the sequence is TGTGCCAGCAGCTCCTTACAGGGGCGAGACAATGAAAAACTGTTTTTT. Translated, this is CASSSLQGRDNEKLFF. Supplemented by the reference TRBV5-4 and TRBJ1-4 proteins around the CDR3, the complete variable domain is ETGVTQSPTHLIKTRGQQVTLRCSSQSGHNTVSWYQQALGQGPQFIFQYYREEENGRGNFPPRFSGLQFPNYSSELNVNALELDDSALYLCASSSLQGRDNEKLFFGSGTQLSVL.